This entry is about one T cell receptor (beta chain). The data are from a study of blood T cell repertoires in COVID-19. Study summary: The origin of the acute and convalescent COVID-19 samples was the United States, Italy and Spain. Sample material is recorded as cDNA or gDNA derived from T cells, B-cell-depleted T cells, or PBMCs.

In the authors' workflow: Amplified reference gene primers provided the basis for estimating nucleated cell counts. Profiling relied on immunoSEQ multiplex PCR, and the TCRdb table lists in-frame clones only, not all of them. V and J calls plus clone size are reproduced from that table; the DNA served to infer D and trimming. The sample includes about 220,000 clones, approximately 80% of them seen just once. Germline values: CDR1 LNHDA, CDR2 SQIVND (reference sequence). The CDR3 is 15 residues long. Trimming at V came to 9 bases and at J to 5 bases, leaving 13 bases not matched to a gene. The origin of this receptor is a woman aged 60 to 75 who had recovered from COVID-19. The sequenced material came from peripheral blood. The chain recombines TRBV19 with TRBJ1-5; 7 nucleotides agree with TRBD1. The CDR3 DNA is TGTGCCAGCTCGACCCCGACAGGGTGGTATCAGCCCCAGCATTTT. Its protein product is CASSTPTGWYQPQHF.